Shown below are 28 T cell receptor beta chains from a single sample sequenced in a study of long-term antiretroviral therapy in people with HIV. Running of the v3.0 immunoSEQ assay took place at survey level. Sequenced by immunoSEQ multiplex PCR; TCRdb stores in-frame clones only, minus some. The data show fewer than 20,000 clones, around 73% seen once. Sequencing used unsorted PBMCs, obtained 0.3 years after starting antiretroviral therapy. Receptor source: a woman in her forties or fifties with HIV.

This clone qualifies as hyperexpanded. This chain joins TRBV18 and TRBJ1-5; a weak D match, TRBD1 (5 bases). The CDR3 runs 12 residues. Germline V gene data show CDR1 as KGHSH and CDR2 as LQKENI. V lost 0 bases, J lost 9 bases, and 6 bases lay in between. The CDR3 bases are TGTGCCAGCTCACCACCGGGGGGGCCCCAGCATTTT. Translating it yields CASSPPGGPQHF.

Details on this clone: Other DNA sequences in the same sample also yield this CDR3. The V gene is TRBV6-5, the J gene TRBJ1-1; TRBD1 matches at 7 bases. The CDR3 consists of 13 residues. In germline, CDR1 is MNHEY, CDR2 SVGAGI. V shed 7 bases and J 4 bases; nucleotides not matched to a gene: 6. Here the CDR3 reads CASNKQGSTEAFF. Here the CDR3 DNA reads TGTGCCAGCAATAAACAGGGGTCCACTGAAGCTTTCTTT.

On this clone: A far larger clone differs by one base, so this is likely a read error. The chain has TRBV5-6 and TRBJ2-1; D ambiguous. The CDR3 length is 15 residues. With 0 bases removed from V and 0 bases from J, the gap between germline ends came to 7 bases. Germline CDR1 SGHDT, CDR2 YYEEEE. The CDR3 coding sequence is TGTGCCAGCAGCTTGGCGGTAAGCTCCTACAATGAGCAGTTCTTC. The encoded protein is CASSLAVSSYNEQFF.

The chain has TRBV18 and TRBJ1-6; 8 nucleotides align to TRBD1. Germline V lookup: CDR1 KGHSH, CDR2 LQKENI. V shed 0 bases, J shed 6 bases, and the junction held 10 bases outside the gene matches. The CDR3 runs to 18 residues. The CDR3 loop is CASSPPSDRVPSNSPLHF. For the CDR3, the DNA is TGTGCCAGCTCACCACCATCGGACAGGGTCCCCTCTAATTCACCCCTCCACTTT.

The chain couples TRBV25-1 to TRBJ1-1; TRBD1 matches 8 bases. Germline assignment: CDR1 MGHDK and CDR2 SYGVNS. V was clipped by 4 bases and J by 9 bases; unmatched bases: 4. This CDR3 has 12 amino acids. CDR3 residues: CASSGGDRKAFF. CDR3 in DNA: TGTGCCAGCAGTGGAGGGGACAGGAAAGCTTTCTTT.

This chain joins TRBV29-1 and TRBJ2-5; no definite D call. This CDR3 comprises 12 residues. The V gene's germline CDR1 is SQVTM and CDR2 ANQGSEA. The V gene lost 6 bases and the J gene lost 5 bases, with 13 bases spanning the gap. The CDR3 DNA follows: TGCAGCGTCCCTTTCCAACAGGAGACCCAGTACTTC. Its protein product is CSVPFQQETQYF. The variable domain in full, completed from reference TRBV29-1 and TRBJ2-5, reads SAVISQKPSRDICQRGTSLTIQCQVDSQVTMMFWYRQQPGQSLTLIATANQGSEATYESGFVIDKFPISRPNLTFSTLTVSNMSPEDSSIYLCSVPFQQETQYFGPGTRLLVL.

The CDR3 loop is CASIRDRGNSPLHF. The CDR3 DNA reads as TGTGCCAGCATCCGGGACAGGGGTAATTCACCCCTCCACTTT. The chain carries TRBV6-1 and TRBJ1-6; 10 nucleotides align to TRBD1. Germline V gives CDR1 MNHNS, CDR2 SASEGT. The CDR3 sequence is 14 residues long. With V trimmed by 7 bases and J by 6 bases, 3 bases remained unmatched.

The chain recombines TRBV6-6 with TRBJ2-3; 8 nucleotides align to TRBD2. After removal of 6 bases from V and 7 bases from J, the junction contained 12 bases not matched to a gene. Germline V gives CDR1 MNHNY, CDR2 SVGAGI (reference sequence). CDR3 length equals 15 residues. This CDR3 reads CASSHGAGGTYTQYF. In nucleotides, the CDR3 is TGTGCCAGCAGCCACGGGGCGGGGGGAACATATACGCAGTATTTT.

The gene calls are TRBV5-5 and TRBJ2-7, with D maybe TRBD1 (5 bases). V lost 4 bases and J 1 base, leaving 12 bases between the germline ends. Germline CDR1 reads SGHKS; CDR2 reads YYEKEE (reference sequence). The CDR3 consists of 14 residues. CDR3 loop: CASSQRQRSYEQYV. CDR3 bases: TGTGCCAGCAGCCAACGACAGAGATCCTACGAGCAGTACGTC.

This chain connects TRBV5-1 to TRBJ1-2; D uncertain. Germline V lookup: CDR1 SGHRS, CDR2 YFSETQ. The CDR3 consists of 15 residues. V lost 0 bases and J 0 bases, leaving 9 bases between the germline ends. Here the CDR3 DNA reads TGCGCCAGCAGCTTGGGGCCCGCAGCTAACTATGGCTACACCTTC. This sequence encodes CASSLGPAANYGYTF.

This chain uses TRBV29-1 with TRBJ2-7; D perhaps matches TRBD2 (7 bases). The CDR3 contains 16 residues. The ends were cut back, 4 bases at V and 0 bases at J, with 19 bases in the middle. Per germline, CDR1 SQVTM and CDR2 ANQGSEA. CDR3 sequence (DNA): TGCAGCGTTGGGGGGGGACACGACAAAAGCTCCTACGAGCAGTACTTC. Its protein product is CSVGGGHDKSSYEQYF.

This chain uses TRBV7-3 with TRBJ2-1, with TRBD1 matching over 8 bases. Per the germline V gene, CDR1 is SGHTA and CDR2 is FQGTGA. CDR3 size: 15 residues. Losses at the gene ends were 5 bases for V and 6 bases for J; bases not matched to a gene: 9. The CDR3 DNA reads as TGTGCCAGCAGCCCTTGGCAGGGGGCCTCCAATGAGCAGTTCTTC. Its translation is CASSPWQGASNEQFF.

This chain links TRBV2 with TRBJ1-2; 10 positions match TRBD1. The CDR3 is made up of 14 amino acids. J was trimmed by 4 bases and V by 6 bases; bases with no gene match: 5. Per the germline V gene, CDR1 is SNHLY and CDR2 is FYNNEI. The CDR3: CASRVGTGVYGYTF. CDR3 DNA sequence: TGTGCCAGCAGAGTTGGGACAGGGGTCTATGGCTACACCTTC.

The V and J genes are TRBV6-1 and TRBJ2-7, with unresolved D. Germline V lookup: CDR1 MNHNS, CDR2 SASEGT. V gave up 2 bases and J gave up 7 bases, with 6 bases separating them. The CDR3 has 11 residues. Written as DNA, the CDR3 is TGTGCCAGCAGTGAATCTGGAGAGCAGTACGTC. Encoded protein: CASSESGEQYV.

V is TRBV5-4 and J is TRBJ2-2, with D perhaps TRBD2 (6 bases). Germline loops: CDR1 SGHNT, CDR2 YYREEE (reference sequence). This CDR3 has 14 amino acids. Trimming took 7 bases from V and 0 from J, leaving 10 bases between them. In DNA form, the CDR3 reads TGTGCCAGCCACGGGGGTTCGAACACCGGGGAGCTGTTTTTT. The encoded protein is CASHGGSNTGELFF.

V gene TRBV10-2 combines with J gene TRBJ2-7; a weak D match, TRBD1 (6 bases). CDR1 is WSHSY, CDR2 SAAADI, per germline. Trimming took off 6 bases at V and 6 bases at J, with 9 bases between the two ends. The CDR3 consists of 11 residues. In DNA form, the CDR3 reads TGCGCCAGCAGGGGGGCCGGCGAGCAGTACGTC. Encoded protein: CASRGAGEQYV.

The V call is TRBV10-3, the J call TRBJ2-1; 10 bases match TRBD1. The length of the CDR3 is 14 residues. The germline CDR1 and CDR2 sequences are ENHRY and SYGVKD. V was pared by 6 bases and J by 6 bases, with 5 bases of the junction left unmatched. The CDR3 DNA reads TGTGCCATCAGCCCGGGACAGGGGCGCAATGAGCAGTTCTTC. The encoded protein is CAISPGQGRNEQFF.

The CDR3 loop is CASSYRDRSYEQYF. The CDR3 DNA reads as TGTGCCAGCAGCTACCGGGACCGCTCCTACGAGCAGTACTTC. The chain employs TRBV13 and TRBJ2-7; the D call may be TRBD1 or TRBD2 (5 bases each). CDR1 and CDR2 from the germline V gene are PRHDT and FYEKMQ (reference sequence). V lost 4 bases and J lost 0, with 10 bases in between. There are 14 residues in the CDR3.

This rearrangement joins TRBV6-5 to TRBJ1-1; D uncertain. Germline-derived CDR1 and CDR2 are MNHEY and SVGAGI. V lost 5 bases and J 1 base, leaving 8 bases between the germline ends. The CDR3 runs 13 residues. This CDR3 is CASSTAGNTEAFF. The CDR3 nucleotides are TGTGCCAGCAGTACGGCCGGGAACACTGAAGCTTTCTTT.

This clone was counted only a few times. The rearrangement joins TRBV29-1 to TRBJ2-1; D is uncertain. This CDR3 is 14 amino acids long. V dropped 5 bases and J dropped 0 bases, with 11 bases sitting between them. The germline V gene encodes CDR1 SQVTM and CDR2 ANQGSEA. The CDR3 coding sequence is TGCAGCGTTTTGACCGCCATCTCCTACAATGAGCAGTTCTTC. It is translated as CSVLTAISYNEQFF.

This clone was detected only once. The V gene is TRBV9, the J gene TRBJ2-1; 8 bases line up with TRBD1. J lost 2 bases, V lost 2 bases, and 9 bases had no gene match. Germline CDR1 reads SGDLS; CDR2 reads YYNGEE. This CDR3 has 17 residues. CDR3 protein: CASSVSGGQETYNEQFF. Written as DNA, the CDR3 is TGTGCCAGCAGCGTCTCAGGGGGCCAAGAGACCTACAATGAGCAGTTCTTC. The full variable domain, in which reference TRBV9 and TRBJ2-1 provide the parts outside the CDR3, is DSGVTQTPKHLITATGQRVTLRCSPRSGDLSVYWYQQSLDQGLQFLIQYYNGEERAKGNILERFSAQQFPDLHSELNLSSLELGDSALYFCASSVSGGQETYNEQFFGPGTRLTVL.

The CDR3 protein is CASSAATGYNEQFF. The DNA of the CDR3 is TGTGCCAGCAGTGCGGCGACAGGATACAATGAGCAGTTCTTC. The V gene is TRBV6-1, the J gene TRBJ2-1; D is possibly TRBD1 (6 bases). CDR1 and CDR2 (germline): MNHNS, SASEGT. V dropped 4 bases and J dropped 4 bases, with 11 bases sitting between them. CDR3 length: 14 amino acids.

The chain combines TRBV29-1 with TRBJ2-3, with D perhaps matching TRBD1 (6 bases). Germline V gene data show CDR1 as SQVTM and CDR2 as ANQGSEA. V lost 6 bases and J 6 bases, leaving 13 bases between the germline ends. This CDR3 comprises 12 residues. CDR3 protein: CSVTTGPDTQYF. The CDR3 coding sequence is TGCAGCGTGACCACAGGGCCGGATACGCAGTATTTT.

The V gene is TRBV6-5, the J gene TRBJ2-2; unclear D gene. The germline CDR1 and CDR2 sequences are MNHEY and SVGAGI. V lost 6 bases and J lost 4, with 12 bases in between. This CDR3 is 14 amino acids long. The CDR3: CASRLGSSTGELFF. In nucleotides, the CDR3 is TGTGCCAGCAGATTGGGGTCCTCCACCGGGGAGCTGTTTTTT.

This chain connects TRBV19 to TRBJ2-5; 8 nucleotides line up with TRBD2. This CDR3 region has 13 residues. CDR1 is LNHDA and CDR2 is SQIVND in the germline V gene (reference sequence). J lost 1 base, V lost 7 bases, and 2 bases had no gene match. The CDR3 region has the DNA TGTGCCAGTAAAGCGGGGGCCCAAGAGACCCAGTACTTC. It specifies CASKAGAQETQYF. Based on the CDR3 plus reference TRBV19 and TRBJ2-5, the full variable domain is DGGITQSPKYLFRKEGQNVTLSCEQNLNHDAMYWYRQDPGQGLRLIYYSQIVNDFQKGDIAEGYSVSREKKESFPLTVTSAQKNPTAFYLCASKAGAQETQYFGPGTRLLVL.

The CDR3 is CASSPGQPNYGYTF. The CDR3 bases are TGTGCCAGCAGCCCGGGACAGCCTAACTATGGCTACACCTTC. V and J are TRBV9 and TRBJ1-2, with 7 bases matching TRBD1. The germline gives CDR1 SGDLS, CDR2 YYNGEE. This CDR3 spans 14 amino acids. The ends lost 4 bases at V and 0 bases at J; junction bases unmatched: 3.

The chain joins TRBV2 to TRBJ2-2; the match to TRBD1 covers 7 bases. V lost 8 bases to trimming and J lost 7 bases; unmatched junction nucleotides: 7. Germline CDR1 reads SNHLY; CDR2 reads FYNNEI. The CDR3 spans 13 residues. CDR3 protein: CASLQGSNGELFF. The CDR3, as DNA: TGTGCCAGCTTACAGGGGTCGAACGGGGAGCTGTTTTTT.

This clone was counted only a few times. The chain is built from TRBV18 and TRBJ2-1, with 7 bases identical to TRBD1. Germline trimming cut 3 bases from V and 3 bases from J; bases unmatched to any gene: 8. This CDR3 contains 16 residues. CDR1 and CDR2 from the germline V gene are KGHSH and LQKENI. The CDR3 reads CASSPIPGQLYNEQFF. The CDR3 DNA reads TGTGCCAGCTCACCTATACCGGGACAGCTCTACAATGAGCAGTTCTTC.